A single sample gave rise to the 24 T cell receptor beta chains below, sequenced in a study of blood T cell repertoires in COVID-19. Clones were read by immunoSEQ multiplex PCR, and TCRdb kept only the in-frame ones, dropping some. This sample has 200,000 to 300,000 clones; 84% occur once, and the top ten carry under 5%. Sequenced sample: peripheral blood. These receptors were obtained from a man aged 55-75 years with acute or convalescent COVID-19.

The chain combines TRBV19 with TRBJ1-6; no firm D call. CDR3 length: 13 residues. Trimming removed 6 bases at V and 10 bases at J, with 13 bases between. Germline V CDR1 and CDR2: LNHDA, SQIVND (reference sequence). The CDR3 DNA reads TGTGCCAGTAGCATTACGGTTTGGTCACCCCTCCACTTT. The encoded protein is CASSITVWSPLHF.

The V and J genes are TRBV7-6 and TRBJ2-7; 10 nucleotides line up with TRBD1. V lost 4 bases, J lost 6 bases, and 6 bases stayed unmatched. Germline values: CDR1 SGHVS, CDR2 FNYEAQ. The CDR3 consists of 14 residues. DNA of the CDR3: TGTGCCAGCAGCTCCCGGGACAGGGGCCCCGAGCAGTACTTC. Translating gives CASSSRDRGPEQYF.

This clone has only a few counts. This chain connects TRBV5-1 to TRBJ2-7; 10 nucleotides agree with TRBD1. Trimming took 2 bases from V and 3 from J; bases not matched to a gene: 5. The CDR3 spans 15 residues. The germline V gene has CDR1 SGHRS and CDR2 YFSETQ. CDR3 sequence: CASSFTGTGDYEQYF. DNA of the CDR3: TGCGCCAGCAGCTTCACCGGGACAGGGGACTACGAGCAGTACTTC.

This clone has only a few counts. The rearrangement links TRBV5-1 to TRBJ1-5, with TRBD1 as a possible D gene (5 bases). In germline, CDR1 is SGHRS, CDR2 YFSETQ. V lost 1 base to trimming and J lost 4 bases, with 9 bases between them. The CDR3 is 14 residues long. The CDR3 DNA reads as TGCGCCAGCAGCTTGATGGCAGGGAATCAGCCCCAGCATTTT. As protein: CASSLMAGNQPQHF.

V usage is TRBV2 and J usage is TRBJ2-2; 7 nucleotides align to TRBD2. The CDR3 totals 15 residues. Germline V CDR1 and CDR2: SNHLY, FYNNEI. Trimming at V came to 6 bases and at J to 3 bases, leaving 7 bases not matched to a gene. The CDR3 is CASSESGVYTGELFF. The CDR3 DNA reads TGTGCCAGCAGCGAGAGCGGGGTCTACACCGGGGAGCTGTTTTTT.

V and J are TRBV30 and TRBJ1-2, with D hard to call. The CDR3 has 13 residues. Germline V gene data show CDR1 as GTSNPN and CDR2 as SVGIG (reference sequence). V gave up 1 base and J gave up 2 bases, with 8 bases separating them. The CDR3 DNA follows: TGTGCCTGGAGTGCAGTACCCAACTATGGCTACACCTTC. Translation gives CAWSAVPNYGYTF.

The chain has TRBV7-9 and TRBJ1-6; no clear D gene. CDR1 and CDR2 from the germline V gene are SEHNR and FQNEAQ (reference sequence). The CDR3 totals 14 residues. The ends were cut back, 4 bases at V and 5 bases at J, with 9 bases in the middle. The CDR3 loop reads CASSSSDHNSPLHF. CDR3 DNA: TGTGCCAGCAGCTCCAGCGATCATAATTCACCCCTCCACTTT.

A few counts support this clone. The DNA of the CDR3 is TGTGCCAGCAGTGCGTCGGGGTTGGTCACTGAAGCTTTCTTT. It specifies CASSASGLVTEAFF. The V gene is TRBV2, the J gene TRBJ1-1; D gene ambiguous. The V end was cut by 4 bases, the J end by 4 bases, with 13 bases between. This CDR3 is built from 14 residues. CDR1 and CDR2 (germline): SNHLY, FYNNEI. Supplemented by reference TRBV2 and TRBJ1-1, the full variable domain reads EPEVTQTPSHQVTQMGQEVILRCVPISNHLYFYWYRQILGQKVEFLVSFYNNEISEKSEIFDDQFSVERPDGSNFTLKIRSTKLEDSAMYFCASSASGLVTEAFFGQGTRLTVV.

This clone was recorded only once. The rearrangement joins TRBV19 to TRBJ1-4; D is ambiguous. Trimming stripped 5 bases from V and 0 bases from J, with 7 bases between. This CDR3 contains 14 residues. Germline CDR1 is LNHDA and CDR2 is SQIVND (reference sequence). CDR3 region: CASSVTATNEKLFF. The CDR3 region has the DNA TGTGCCAGTAGTGTCACTGCAACTAATGAAAAACTGTTTTTT. The whole variable domain, filled in from reference TRBV19 and TRBJ1-4, reads DGGITQSPKYLFRKEGQNVTLSCEQNLNHDAMYWYRQDPGQGLRLIYYSQIVNDFQKGDIAEGYSVSREKKESFPLTVTSAQKNPTAFYLCASSVTATNEKLFFGSGTQLSVL.

The V and J genes are TRBV6-5 and TRBJ2-5; a weak D match, TRBD2 (6 bases). The CDR3 is made up of 15 amino acids. Trimming shortened V by 0 bases and J by 5 bases, and 13 bases separated the two germline ends. In germline, CDR1 is MNHEY, CDR2 SVGAGI. The CDR3 DNA reads TGTGCCAGCAGTTACTCGACGGGAGCTTTGGAGACCCAGTACTTC. It translates to CASSYSTGALETQYF.

This clone was counted a single time. The genes are TRBV6-5 and TRBJ1-3; TRBD1 might be the D (6 bases). The CDR3 is 14 amino acids. V gave up 5 bases and J gave up 8 bases, with 16 bases separating them. Germline V lookup: CDR1 MNHEY, CDR2 SVGAGI. CDR3 nucleotides: TGTGCCAGCAGTAGAAACAGACAGGCGGACACCATATATTTT. Its protein is CASSRNRQADTIYF.

The chain joins TRBV18 to TRBJ2-7, with D possibly TRBD2 on 5 matching bases. The germline V and J ends were trimmed by 6 bases and 7 bases, with 19 bases remaining between them. CDR1 KGHSH and CDR2 LQKENI come from the germline V gene. This CDR3 has 14 residues. The CDR3 nucleotides read TGTGCCAGCTCCCGAAGGTCGCAACCGGGGGAGCAGTACTTC. Translating gives CASSRRSQPGEQYF.

A few counts support this clone. Other DNA sequences in this sample translate to the same CDR3. The chain recombines TRBV19 with TRBJ1-5; D remains ambiguous. V lost 0 bases, J lost 6 bases, and 3 bases lay in between. The germline CDR1 and CDR2 sequences are LNHDA and SQIVND (reference sequence). This CDR3 contains 12 residues. DNA of the CDR3: TGTGCCAGTAGTATAGATCGTCAGCCCCAGCATTTT. Translating gives CASSIDRQPQHF.

V gene TRBV6-5 combines with J gene TRBJ2-7; 10 bases map to TRBD2. The CDR3 has 12 residues. V lost 6 bases to trimming and J lost 6 bases; unmatched junction nucleotides: 2. The V gene's germline CDR1 is MNHEY and CDR2 SVGAGI. The chain's CDR3 is CASSLAGVEQYF. CDR3 nucleotides: TGTGCCAGCAGCCTAGCGGGGGTCGAGCAGTACTTC.

The rearrangement joins TRBV6-5 to TRBJ1-3; D unresolved. Trimming took off 2 bases at V and 4 bases at J, with 12 bases between the two ends. The germline V gene has CDR1 MNHEY and CDR2 SVGAGI. The CDR3 has 15 residues. The CDR3 bases are TGTGCCAGCAGTTACGTGGGCAGATTCGGAAACACCATATATTTT. This translates into CASSYVGRFGNTIYF.

J is TRBJ2-5 and V is TRBV10-3; 8 nucleotides align to TRBD2. The CDR3 has 18 residues. CDR1 and CDR2 from the germline V gene are ENHRY and SYGVKD. V was clipped by 4 bases and J by 2 bases; unmatched bases: 15. The CDR3 DNA is TGTGCCATCAGTGGTGGACTAGCAAGGGGTGAAACACAAGAGACCCAGTACTTC. This encodes CAISGGLARGETQETQYF.

V usage is TRBV27 and J usage is TRBJ1-2; 11 nucleotides match TRBD1. Germline loops: CDR1 MNHEY, CDR2 SMNVEV (reference sequence). The CDR3 has 16 amino acids. Trimming removed 3 bases from V and 1 base from J; junction bases left unmatched: 4. The CDR3 sequence is CASSLGQGVRNYGYTF. CDR3 coding DNA: TGTGCCAGCAGTTTGGGACAGGGGGTACGTAACTATGGCTACACCTTC.

CDR3 sequence (DNA): TGTGCCAGTAGTAGGGCCCACTCCTACGAGCAGTACTTC. Its protein product is CASSRAHSYEQYF. The rearrangement joins TRBV19 to TRBJ2-7; D is undetermined. CDR1 is LNHDA and CDR2 is SQIVND in the germline V gene (reference sequence). The V gene lost 4 bases and the J gene lost 0 bases, with 7 bases spanning the gap. The CDR3 totals 13 residues.

The gene calls are TRBV9 and TRBJ1-2; 8 nucleotides agree with TRBD1. The V gene end was trimmed by 3 bases and the J gene end by 5 bases; junction bases not matched to a gene: 6. The CDR3 is 14 residues long. In germline, CDR1 is SGDLS, CDR2 YYNGEE. CDR3 coding DNA: TGTGCCAGCAGCGAGGGGGGACAGGAGTATGGCTACACCTTC. It codes for CASSEGGQEYGYTF.

This clone appeared once. The J gene is TRBJ2-7, the V gene TRBV4-3, with 14 bases fitting TRBD2. Germline lookup yields CDR1 LGHNA and CDR2 YSLEER. The V and J ends lost 4 bases and 4 bases, in that order; junction bases with no gene match: 15. The CDR3 runs 19 residues. The DNA of the CDR3 is TGCGCCAGCAGCCTATGGGACCGGACTAGCGGGGGGAGAGGTTACGAGCAGTACTTC. This gives the protein CASSLWDRTSGGRGYEQYF.

A note on this clone: Other DNA sequences in the sample encode the same CDR3. This rearrangement joins TRBV6-5 to TRBJ2-5; TRBD1 is a possible D gene (6 bases). The CDR3 totals 14 residues. Germline CDR1 reads MNHEY; CDR2 reads SVGAGI. Trimming left V 2 bases short and J 2 bases short, with 9 bases between. This chain's CDR3 is CASSYGGRQETQYF. In DNA, the CDR3 is TGTGCCAGCAGTTACGGGGGCAGGCAAGAGACCCAGTACTTC.

This chain joins TRBV7-9 and TRBJ2-2; 9 nucleotides line up with TRBD1. Trimming removed 6 bases from V and 4 bases from J; junction bases left unmatched: 9. This CDR3 spans 16 amino acids. Per germline, CDR1 SEHNR and CDR2 FQNEAQ (reference sequence). CDR3 nucleotide sequence: TGTGCCAGCAGGGCGACCGGGACAGGGACCACCGGGGAGCTGTTTTTT. Translating it yields CASRATGTGTTGELFF.

Worth noting for this clone: Different DNA sequences within this sample yield the same CDR3. V is TRBV7-2 and J is TRBJ2-7, with D possibly matching TRBD1 (6 bases). Germline values: CDR1 SGHTA, CDR2 FQGNSA. The V end was cut by 4 bases, the J end by 0 bases, with 13 bases between. The CDR3 extends over 15 amino acids. CDR3 region: CASSSPGTLSYEQYF. CDR3 coding DNA: TGTGCCAGCAGCTCCCCCGGGACACTCTCCTACGAGCAGTACTTC.

This chain links TRBV15 with TRBJ1-6; D is undetermined. The CDR3 runs 15 residues. V lost 0 bases, J lost 9 bases, and 12 bases lay in between. The V gene's germline CDR1 is LNHNV and CDR2 YYDKDF (reference sequence). CDR3 in amino acids: CATSRDRTGGSPLHF. The CDR3, as DNA: TGTGCCACCAGCAGAGATCGGACTGGAGGTTCACCCCTCCACTTT.